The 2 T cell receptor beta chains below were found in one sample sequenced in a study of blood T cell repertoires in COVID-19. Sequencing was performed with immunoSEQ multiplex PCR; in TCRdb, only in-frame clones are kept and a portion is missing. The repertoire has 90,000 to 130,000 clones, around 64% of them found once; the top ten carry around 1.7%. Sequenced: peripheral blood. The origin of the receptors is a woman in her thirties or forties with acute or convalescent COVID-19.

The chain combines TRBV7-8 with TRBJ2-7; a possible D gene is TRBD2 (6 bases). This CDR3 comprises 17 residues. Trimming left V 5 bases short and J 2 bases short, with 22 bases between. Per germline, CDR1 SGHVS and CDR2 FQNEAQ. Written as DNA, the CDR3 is TGTGCCAGCAGCCAAGGGCAGGGACTCTACAGACCCTACGAGCAGTACTTC. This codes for CASSQGQGLYRPYEQYF.

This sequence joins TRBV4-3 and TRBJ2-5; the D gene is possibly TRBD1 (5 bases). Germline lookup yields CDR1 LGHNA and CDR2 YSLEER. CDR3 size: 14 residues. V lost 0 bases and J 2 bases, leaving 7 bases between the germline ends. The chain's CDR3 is CASSQEPGQETQYF. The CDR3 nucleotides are TGCGCCAGCAGCCAAGAGCCAGGGCAAGAGACCCAGTACTTC.